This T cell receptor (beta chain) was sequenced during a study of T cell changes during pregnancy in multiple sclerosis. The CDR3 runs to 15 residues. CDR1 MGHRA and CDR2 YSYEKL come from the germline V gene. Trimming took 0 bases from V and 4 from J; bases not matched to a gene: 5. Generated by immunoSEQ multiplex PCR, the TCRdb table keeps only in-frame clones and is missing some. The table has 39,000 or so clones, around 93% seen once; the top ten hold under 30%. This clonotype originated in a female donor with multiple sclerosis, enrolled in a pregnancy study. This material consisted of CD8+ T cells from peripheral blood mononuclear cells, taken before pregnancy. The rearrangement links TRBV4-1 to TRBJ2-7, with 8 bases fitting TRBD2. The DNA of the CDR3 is TGCGCCAGCAGCCAAGAAACAAGCGGGGGTTACGAGCAGTACTTC. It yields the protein CASSQETSGGYEQYF.